A selection of T cell receptor beta chains follows, all from one sample in a study of blood T cell repertoires in COVID-19. Method: immunoSEQ multiplex PCR; TCRdb's copy keeps in-frame clones and lacks some. The sample consists of hundreds of thousands of clones, approximately 90% of them appearing once. Sequencing used PBMCs or T cells enriched from blood (not recorded which). These receptors were obtained from a woman aged 60-70 years in a cohort exposed to, infected with or recovered from COVID-19 (not recorded which). The conserved cysteine and the conserved F or W are not part of the CDR3 here. The order of the fields is J gene, clone size, V gene, CDR3 protein. Size tells how often a clone was seen (once, few, many) or the class of an expanded clone, and some rows leave it out.

TRBJ2-2 - TRBV19 ASLLGSGPGELF
TRBJ2-7 - TRBV10-1 ASSESGRSHEQY
TRBJ2-5 - TRBV19 ASSRGRDNQETQY
TRBJ2-1 - TRBV14 ASSQVSFYNEQF
TRBJ2-3 - TRBV5-1 ASSLLAGGVDTQY
TRBJ2-4 - TRBV27 ASSKQGGDIQY
TRBJ1-2 - TRBV9 ASSPARGDGYT
TRBJ2-7 - TRBV5-1 ASSWGLEGEQY
TRBJ1-2 few TRBV6-2/TRBV6-3 ASSYGGGLFYGYT
TRBJ2-7 - TRBV5-6 ASSQVGDYEQY
TRBJ2-1 few TRBV1 TSSQARDYQNMPPSNEQF
TRBJ2-5 - TRBV18 ASSPPNGGKGY
TRBJ2-7 - TRBV6-5 ASKNTGTGGVEQY
TRBJ1-2 - TRBV6-6 ASSYGAFSYGYT
TRBJ2-3 - TRBV6-2/TRBV6-3 ASSYELAKDTQY
TRBJ2-3 - TRBV4-3 ASSQDGTSGITDTQY
TRBJ1-4 once TRBV2 ASRKGDVANEKLF
TRBJ2-5 - TRBV5-1 ASSPRLSSETQY
TRBJ2-7 - TRBV13 ASSLGQFSGRLGEQY
TRBJ2-7 - TRBV5-4 AYRGKAGADEQY
TRBJ2-4 - TRBV19 ASSMVPGVAKNIQY
TRBJ2-5 - TRBV3-1/TRBV3-2 ASSQDWLSEETQY
TRBJ1-2 - TRBV9 ASSVGAGGANYGYT
TRBJ1-2 once TRBV4-2 ASSPIGQGTDT
TRBJ1-5 - TRBV6-5 ASSYRTGLQPQH
TRBJ2-7 - TRBV30 AWSVRGGIPYEQY
TRBJ2-5 - TRBV7-3 ASSLGGVETQY
TRBJ2-1 - TRBV9 ASSGRGNPPPNEQF
TRBJ1-5 - TRBV28 ASSFRQGADLGNQPQH
TRBJ2-1 - TRBV24-1 ATSDLSGRGGNEQF
TRBJ2-5 - TRBV4-3 ASSRSRLTSGQETQY
TRBJ2-1 - TRBV11-3 ASSLLAWNEQF
TRBJ2-7 - TRBV5-1 ASSSARGYEQY
TRBJ2-7 - TRBV27 ASRKSTYEQY
TRBJ2-7 once TRBV7-3 ASSSGQGDEQY
TRBJ1-2 - TRBV4-1 ASSLSWADYGYT
TRBJ2-7 once TRBV10-2 ASTDLGQTLYEQY
TRBJ2-5 - TRBV7-3 ASSLGPRETQY
TRBJ2-1 - TRBV5-1 ASSGETGRNEQF
TRBJ2-1 - TRBV27 ASTGTGVYNEQF
TRBJ2-1 - TRBV27 ASSLGLAGDQF
TRBJ2-7 once TRBV2 ASSPSLEQY
TRBJ2-6 - TRBV9 ASSVGLGTGLPGANVLT
TRBJ2-7 - TRBV7-7 ASSEGQGSSYEQY
TRBJ1-5 - TRBV18 ASSLTLGQGDGSNQPQH
TRBJ2-1 - TRBV24-1 ATSEDFPPWEQF
TRBJ2-5 once TRBV20-1 SASSPAGSLQETQY
TRBJ1-4 - TRBV10-3 AISDSEGGEKLF
TRBJ2-2 - TRBV19 ASSTHRGAGELF
TRBJ2-1 - TRBV7-3 ASSLGVMGDEQF
TRBJ2-6 - TRBV11-2 ASSLENAAAGANVLT
TRBJ2-1 once TRBV7-3 ASSLTGFPGNEQF
TRBJ2-5 - TRBV5-5 ASSLRGNQETQY